These 27 T cell receptor beta chains were sequenced from one sample in a study of T cells in localized non-small cell lung cancer. Generated by immunoSEQ multiplex PCR, the TCRdb table keeps only in-frame clones and is missing some. Of 2,700 or so clones listed, 28% are singletons. Sequenced material: lung tumor tissue, taken before any cancer treatment. The receptors come from a female donor of 60 years or more with stage I lung adenocarcinoma.

This clone was found a few times. CDR3 region: CASSLDVGSGANVLTF. CDR3 bases: TGTGCCAGCAGCTTGGATGTGGGGTCCGGGGCCAACGTCCTGACTTTC. The chain uses TRBV11-3 and TRBJ2-6; the D is unclear. V gave up 3 bases and J gave up 4 bases, with 13 bases separating them. Germline V gene sequence: CDR1 SGHNT, CDR2 YENEEA. The CDR3 covers 16 residues.

DNA for the CDR3: TGCGCCAGCAGTGAGTCGACTAGCGGGGCAATAGGCGAGCAGTACTTC. This sequence encodes CASSESTSGAIGEQYF. V is TRBV10-2 and J is TRBJ2-7; 11 nucleotides agree with TRBD2. After removal of 0 bases from V and 6 bases from J, the junction contained 7 bases not matched to a gene. There are 16 residues in the CDR3. Germline lookup yields CDR1 WSHSY and CDR2 SAAADI.

The table lists this clone with a count of one. The chain is built from TRBV19 and TRBJ2-1; the D call may be TRBD1 or TRBD2 (5 bases each). The germline V gene encodes CDR1 LNHDA and CDR2 SQIVND (reference sequence). The germline V and J ends were trimmed by 3 bases and 6 bases, with 12 bases remaining between them. The CDR3 length is 14 residues. CDR3 in amino acids: CASSIHGAFNEQFF. CDR3 sequence (DNA): TGTGCCAGTAGTATTCACGGGGCGTTCAATGAGCAGTTCTTC. Full variable domain (rest looked up from reference TRBV19 and TRBJ2-1): DGGITQSPKYLFRKEGQNVTLSCEQNLNHDAMYWYRQDPGQGLRLIYYSQIVNDFQKGDIAEGYSVSREKKESFPLTVTSAQKNPTAFYLCASSIHGAFNEQFFGPGTRLTVL.

The chain uses TRBV6-8 and TRBJ2-5, with TRBD1 matching over 7 bases. This CDR3 spans 16 amino acids. Germline V CDR1 and CDR2: MNHGY, SAAAGT. Trimming removed 8 bases from V and 1 base from J; junction bases left unmatched: 13. CDR3 nucleotide sequence: TGTGCCAGCTCAACCCGGATCCGGGACAGCCAAGAGACCCAGTACTTC. Residues: CASSTRIRDSQETQYF.

The CDR3 protein is CASGKALDSGANVLTF. The DNA of the CDR3 is TGCGCCAGCGGGAAAGCTTTGGACTCTGGGGCCAACGTCCTGACTTTC. The chain employs TRBV10-2 and TRBJ2-6; no clear D. This CDR3 region has 16 residues. V was pared by 8 bases and J by 0 bases, with 14 bases between. CDR1 WSHSY and CDR2 SAAADI come from the germline V gene.

The chain couples TRBV29-1 to TRBJ2-1; 12 bases are shared with TRBD2. V shed 7 bases and J 7 bases; nucleotides not matched to a gene: 29. This CDR3 is built from 21 residues. The V gene's germline CDR1 is SQVTM and CDR2 ANQGSEA. CDR3 sequence (DNA): TGCAGCGCATCACCCGGGACAGCTGGTGGAGGGGGACTAGCGGGTAAGAATGAGCAGTTCTTC. This codes for CSASPGTAGGGGLAGKNEQFF.

J is TRBJ2-6 and V is TRBV6-1, with 11 bases fitting TRBD1. The CDR3 totals 17 residues. Germline V gene data show CDR1 as MNHNS and CDR2 as SASEGT. V lost 1 base, J lost 2 bases, and 1 base stayed unmatched. Here the CDR3 DNA reads TGTGCCAGCAGTGAAGGGACAGGGGGCGCTGGGGCCAACGTCCTGACTTTC. Translated, it gives CASSEGTGGAGANVLTF.

This chain joins TRBV11-3 and TRBJ2-1; 7 positions match TRBD2. Germline V CDR1 and CDR2: SGHNT, YENEEA. The trim removed 0 bases at V and 10 bases at J, leaving 9 bases unmatched. The CDR3 contains 15 residues. The CDR3 is CASSLEGTNQGEQFF. In DNA form, the CDR3 reads TGTGCCAGCAGCTTAGAAGGGACTAACCAAGGCGAGCAGTTCTTC.

This clone has a handful of counts. J is TRBJ1-2 and V is TRBV2; 9 positions agree with TRBD1. The junction had 8 bases not matched to a gene; V was cut back by 8 bases and J by 7 bases. The CDR3 has 13 amino acids. Germline-derived CDR1 and CDR2 are SNHLY and FYNNEI. The CDR3 loop is CASGGQGIGGYTF. The DNA of the CDR3 is TGTGCCAGCGGGGGACAGGGAATAGGTGGCTACACCTTC.

The genes are TRBV6-8 and TRBJ2-2; 14 positions match TRBD2. Trimming cost V 7 bases and J 0 bases; bases outside gene matches: 7. The germline CDR1 and CDR2 sequences are MNHGY and SAAAGT. This CDR3 spans 18 amino acids. The CDR3 nucleotides are TGTGCCAGCACTGGGACTAGCGGGGGAATATCGAACACCGGGGAGCTGTTTTTT. Protein: CASTGTSGGISNTGELFF.

Only a few counts were recorded for this clone. The chain couples TRBV4-1 to TRBJ1-4; D gene ambiguous. The germline V and J ends were trimmed by 1 base and 5 bases, with 14 bases remaining between them. CDR1 is MGHRA and CDR2 is YSYEKL in the germline V gene. The CDR3 covers 16 residues. CDR3 sequence (DNA): TGCGCCAGCAGCCAAGGATCCAGAGGGCTAAATGAAAAACTGTTTTTT. Amino acid sequence: CASSQGSRGLNEKLFF.

This clone was seen a few times. The chain combines TRBV30 with TRBJ1-5; 7 nucleotides line up with TRBD1. The CDR3 is 15 amino acids. The J segment lost 5 bases and the V segment lost 2 bases, leaving 9 bases of the junction unmatched. Germline values: CDR1 GTSNPN, CDR2 SVGIG (reference sequence). CDR3 loop: CAWSRYGTEYQPQHF. The DNA for the CDR3 is TGTGCCTGGAGTCGATACGGGACAGAATATCAGCCCCAGCATTTT.

This chain connects TRBV14 to TRBJ2-3; a possible D gene is TRBD1 (7 bases). The CDR3 length is 14 residues. V was pared by 4 bases and J by 6 bases, with 14 bases between. CDR1 is SGHDN, CDR2 FVKESK, per germline. CDR3 residues: CASSPGGIGDTQYF. Here the CDR3 DNA reads TGTGCCAGCAGCCCAGGGGGGATCGGGGATACGCAGTATTTT.

The rearrangement uses TRBV7-5 and TRBJ2-7; the D call in the table, TRBD1, was not verified against the DNA. TRBV7-5 is a documented pseudogene. CDR3 length: 17 amino acids. The CDR3 region is CASSAGQAILSSYEQYV. Here the CDR3 DNA reads TGTGCCAGCAGCGCGGGACAGGCAATTCTGAGCTCCTACGAGCAGTACGTC.

This clone appeared a few times. The chain employs TRBV11-3 and TRBJ2-7; 8 positions agree with TRBD2. Germline-derived CDR1 and CDR2 are SGHNT and YENEEA. V lost 5 bases and J lost 1; bases outside the gene matches: 4. The CDR3 spans 14 residues. CDR3 nucleotides: TGTGCCAGCAGCCCGGGACTAGTGTCCTACGAGCAGTACGTC. This gives the protein CASSPGLVSYEQYV.

This clone has just a few counts. The rearrangement uses TRBV11-3 and TRBJ1-1; maybe TRBD1 (6 bases). V lost 1 base to trimming and J lost 2 bases, with 17 bases between them. Germline assignment: CDR1 SGHNT and CDR2 YENEEA. The CDR3 totals 17 residues. The CDR3 is CASSLGGTGRKNTEAFF. In DNA form, the CDR3 reads TGTGCCAGCAGCTTAGGGGGAACAGGGCGGAAAAACACTGAAGCTTTCTTT. Supplemented by reference TRBV11-3 and TRBJ1-1, the full variable domain reads EAGVVQSPRYKIIEKKQPVAFWCNPISGHNTLYWYLQNLGQGPELLIRYENEEAVDDSQLPKDRFSAERLKGVDSTLKIQPAELGDSAVYLCASSLGGTGRKNTEAFFGQGTRLTVV.

This clone was detected a few times. The rearrangement links TRBV2 to TRBJ2-2; D is possibly TRBD1 (6 bases). Per the germline V gene, CDR1 is SNHLY and CDR2 is FYNNEI. Trimming stripped 1 base from V and 1 base from J, with 13 bases between. This CDR3 is 17 amino acids long. The CDR3 loop reads CASSEVGSRGNTGELFF. The CDR3 DNA reads TGTGCCAGCAGTGAAGTTGGTTCCAGGGGGAACACCGGGGAGCTGTTTTTT. Full variable domain (outside the CDR3, taken from reference TRBV2 and TRBJ2-2): EPEVTQTPSHQVTQMGQEVILRCVPISNHLYFYWYRQILGQKVEFLVSFYNNEISEKSEIFDDQFSVERPDGSNFTLKIRSTKLEDSAMYFCASSEVGSRGNTGELFFGEGSRLTVL.

This clone showed up just a few times. This chain links TRBV9 with TRBJ1-2; D is unresolved. The V gene lost 5 bases and the J gene lost 4 bases, with 15 bases spanning the gap. Germline assignment: CDR1 SGDLS and CDR2 YYNGEE. The CDR3 extends over 14 amino acids. In DNA, the CDR3 is TGTGCCAGCAGACTTGGGCTGGATGGCTATGGCTACACCTTC. It codes for CASRLGLDGYGYTF. Looking up the rest from reference TRBV9 and TRBJ1-2 gives the full variable domain: DSGVTQTPKHLITATGQRVTLRCSPRSGDLSVYWYQQSLDQGLQFLIQYYNGEERAKGNILERFSAQQFPDLHSELNLSSLELGDSALYFCASRLGLDGYGYTFGSGTRLTVV.

The chain joins TRBV6-8 to TRBJ1-2; D remains unclear. V dropped 6 bases and J dropped 4 bases, with 12 bases sitting between them. The germline V gene has CDR1 MNHGY and CDR2 SAAAGT. CDR3 length: 13 amino acids. The CDR3 DNA follows: TGTGCCAGCAGACGGACGGGAATCTATGGCTACACCTTC. Translation: CASRRTGIYGYTF.

This clone is medium-sized. The V gene is TRBV7-2, the J gene TRBJ1-4; 8 bases align to TRBD1. This CDR3 is 13 amino acids long. The germline CDR1 and CDR2 sequences are SGHTA and FQGNSA. Unmatched junction bases numbered 4, after V lost 5 bases and J lost 8 bases. CDR3 protein: CASSRGTGEKLFF. In nucleotides, the CDR3 is TGTGCCAGCAGCCGAGGGACAGGCGAAAAACTGTTTTTT.

This clone was detected only once. The rearrangement joins TRBV5-1 to TRBJ2-5, with TRBD1 identical over 7 bases. Germline-derived CDR1 and CDR2 are SGHRS and YFSETQ. The CDR3 contains 16 residues. V shed 0 bases, J shed 5 bases, and the junction held 10 bases outside the gene matches. CDR3 DNA: TGCGCCAGCAGCTTGGGGGACAGACAAAGGGGGGAGACCCAGTACTTC. Translating gives CASSLGDRQRGETQYF.

V and J are TRBV29-1 and TRBJ2-7, with D possibly TRBD2 on 5 matching bases. Germline V lookup: CDR1 SQVTM, CDR2 ANQGSEA. V lost 6 bases and J 2 bases, leaving 11 bases between the germline ends. The CDR3 runs 12 residues. The CDR3 sequence is CSVREITYEQYF. The CDR3 bases are TGCAGCGTACGGGAAATTACCTACGAGCAGTACTTC.

Only one count was recorded for this clone. This chain connects TRBV18 to TRBJ2-7; D unresolved. The CDR3 is 14 amino acids. The ends were cut back, 3 bases at V and 5 bases at J, with 14 bases in the middle. Per the germline V gene, CDR1 is KGHSH and CDR2 is LQKENI. The CDR3 sequence: CASSPPGAGNEQYF. The CDR3 nucleotides read TGTGCCAGCTCACCCCCCGGTGCAGGCAACGAGCAGTACTTC.

This clone was found a few times. This chain links TRBV6-8 with TRBJ2-1; D is unclear. V was clipped by 4 bases and J by 9 bases, with 16 bases between them. From germline, CDR1 is MNHGY and CDR2 SAAAGT. The CDR3 spans 14 residues. This CDR3 is CASSSGDGHREQFF. DNA for the CDR3: TGTGCCAGCAGTTCTGGAGACGGTCACCGTGAGCAGTTCTTC.

This chain connects TRBV30 to TRBJ2-1; TRBD1 matches at 9 bases. CDR3 length: 13 amino acids. Looked up from germline, CDR1 is GTSNPN and CDR2 is SVGIG (reference sequence). V was clipped by 7 bases and J by 8 bases; unmatched bases: 9. Here the CDR3 reads CASTGTGNDEQFF. For the CDR3, the DNA is TGTGCCTCGACCGGGACAGGGAACGATGAGCAGTTCTTC.

Judged by abundance, this clone is medium-sized. The rearrangement uses TRBV12-2 and TRBJ1-1. TRBV12-2 is a pseudogene. The CDR3 has 17 residues. The CDR3 is CASPCIRRPKQDTEAFF. The CDR3 region has the DNA TGTGCAAGTCCCTGCATCCGTCGGCCCAAGCAAGACACTGAAGCTTTCTTT.

This chain connects TRBV30 to TRBJ1-4; 8 bases map to TRBD1. V was pared by 4 bases and J by 4 bases, with 8 bases of the junction left unmatched. Germline values: CDR1 GTSNPN, CDR2 SVGIG (reference sequence). The CDR3 has 15 residues. CDR3 sequence (DNA): TGTGCCTGGACGGTGGGACAGGAGATTAATGAAAAACTGTTTTTT. Protein: CAWTVGQEINEKLFF.